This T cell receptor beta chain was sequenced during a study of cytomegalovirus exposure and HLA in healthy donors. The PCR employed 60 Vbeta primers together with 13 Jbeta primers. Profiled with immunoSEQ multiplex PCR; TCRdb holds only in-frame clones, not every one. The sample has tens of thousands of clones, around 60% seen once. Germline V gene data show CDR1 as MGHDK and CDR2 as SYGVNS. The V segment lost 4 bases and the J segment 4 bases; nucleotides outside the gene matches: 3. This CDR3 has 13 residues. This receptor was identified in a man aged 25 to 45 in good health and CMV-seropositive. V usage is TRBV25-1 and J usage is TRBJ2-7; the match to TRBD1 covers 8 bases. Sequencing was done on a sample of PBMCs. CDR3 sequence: CASSGDRPYEQYF. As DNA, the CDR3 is TGTGCCAGCAGTGGGGACAGGCCTTACGAGCAGTACTTC.